The T cell receptor (beta chain) described here comes from a study of early T cells in non-severe SARS-CoV-2 infection. In the case of this clonotype: What it recognizes is unknown.

Individual cDNA molecules were tagged with unique molecular identifiers. TCRdb re-called the 5' RACE reads through MiXCR, storing one row per CDR3 protein. Here the sample spans just over 80,000 distinct CDR3 sequences, about an eighth being singletons. Germline CDR1 SGHNT, CDR2 YYREEE (reference sequence). V lost 5 bases and J 5 bases, leaving 13 bases between the germline ends. This CDR3 contains 13 residues. Notes on the study in general: Anti-spike CD8 specificities were favored by VDJdb matching, whose results missed private and CD4 specificities.

The chain links TRBV5-4 to TRBJ2-5; D is uncertain. The TCR sequence derives from an adult who was a healthcare worker with PCR-confirmed SARS-CoV-2 infection or an uninfected control (not recorded which). The sample consisted of whole blood. As DNA, the CDR3 is TGTGCCAGCAGTAATATTTCCTTGGAGACCCAGTACTTC. Amino acid sequence: CASSNISLETQYF.